The 15 T cell receptor beta chains presented below share a single source sample, sequenced in a study of cytomegalovirus exposure and HLA in healthy donors. The PCR employed 60 Vbeta primers together with 13 Jbeta primers. Libraries were prepared by immunoSEQ multiplex PCR; TCRdb keeps only in-frame clonotypes and omits some of them. The sample has more than 200,000 clones; roughly four fifths are singletons. Sequenced: PBMCs. The source of these receptors is a girl aged 2 to 9 in good health and CMV-seronegative.

The gene calls are TRBV4-2 and TRBJ2-5; 7 nucleotides agree with TRBD1. CDR1 LGHNA and CDR2 YNFKEQ come from the germline V gene. This CDR3 comprises 17 residues. V trimming: 0 bases; J trimming: 5 bases; junction bases outside the gene matches: 12. This CDR3 is CASSQEGGFGLVETQYF. The CDR3 DNA follows: TGTGCCAGCAGCCAAGAAGGGGGCTTCGGTTTAGTCGAGACCCAGTACTTC.

This clone was seen a single time. V is TRBV30 and J is TRBJ1-3; D may be TRBD1 (5 bases). Deletions cut 4 bases from V and 7 bases from J, with 8 bases between. Germline CDR1 is GTSNPN and CDR2 is SVGIG (reference sequence). The CDR3 runs to 11 residues. CDR3 DNA sequence: TGTGCCTGGACTCAGGGTAACACCATATATTTT. This codes for CAWTQGNTIYF.

A single count supports this clone. The chain carries TRBV6-6 and TRBJ1-1; D is ambiguous. Trimming took 8 bases from V and 3 from J, leaving 13 bases between them. CDR1 is MNHNY, CDR2 SVGAGI, per germline (reference sequence). The CDR3 loop spans 13 amino acids. For the CDR3, the DNA is TGTGCCAGCCCCCCACCCGGGGACACTGAAGCTTTCTTT. Amino acids: CASPPPGDTEAFF.

The rearrangement links TRBV6-1 to TRBJ2-1, with TRBD1 matching over 9 bases. With V trimmed by 3 bases and J by 3 bases, 15 bases remained unmatched. Germline lookup yields CDR1 MNHNS and CDR2 SASEGT. The CDR3 is 19 residues long. In DNA form, the CDR3 reads TGTGCCAGCAGTGAGTTAGAGGGCGGACAGGGGTCATACTACAATGAGCAGTTCTTC. Translation gives CASSELEGGQGSYYNEQFF.

This sequence joins TRBV27 and TRBJ2-7; a weak D match, TRBD2 (6 bases). V dropped 5 bases and J dropped 4 bases, with 18 bases sitting between them. The germline V gene has CDR1 MNHEY and CDR2 SMNVEV (reference sequence). The CDR3 loop spans 15 amino acids. The CDR3 loop reads CASSPSRLGRYEQYF. Here the CDR3 DNA reads TGTGCCAGCAGTCCATCGCGACTAGGACGATACGAGCAGTACTTC.

The V call is TRBV2, the J call TRBJ2-3; a possible D gene is TRBD2 (6 bases). Looked up from germline, CDR1 is SNHLY and CDR2 is FYNNEI. This CDR3 contains 13 residues. Trimming pared 7 bases from V and 2 bases from J, leaving 10 bases between. The CDR3 DNA reads TGTGCCAGCACCATGGGACTCACAGATACGCAGTATTTT. Its translation: CASTMGLTDTQYF.

The chain recombines TRBV6-1 with TRBJ2-7; 7 bases are a match to TRBD2. The CDR3 has 13 residues. V lost 5 bases and J lost 3; bases outside the gene matches: 4. Germline loops: CDR1 MNHNS, CDR2 SASEGT. The CDR3 here is CASSSGRHYEQYF. CDR3 bases: TGTGCCAGCAGTTCCGGGAGGCACTACGAGCAGTACTTC.

In nucleotides, the CDR3 is TGTGCCAGCAGGCCCCAGGGGTTAGGGAATGAGCAGTTCTTC. This sequence encodes CASRPQGLGNEQFF. This chain connects TRBV27 to TRBJ2-1; a weak D match, TRBD1 (6 bases). V lost 6 bases and J lost 7, with 16 bases in between. This CDR3 is built from 14 residues. From germline, CDR1 is MNHEY and CDR2 SMNVEV (reference sequence).

This clone has only one observation. The J gene is TRBJ1-1, the V gene TRBV5-4; D is perhaps TRBD1 (5 bases). Trimming took 0 bases from V and 1 from J, leaving 7 bases between them. This CDR3 region has 14 residues. The germline V gene encodes CDR1 SGHNT and CDR2 YYREEE (reference sequence). The CDR3 coding sequence is TGTGCCAGCAGCTTGGTCGGACAGAACACTGAAGCTTTCTTT. Translation: CASSLVGQNTEAFF.

In nucleotides, the CDR3 is TGTGCCATCAGTGAGGGAGGGGAGACTGAAGCTTTCTTT. Protein: CAISEGGETEAFF. The chain joins TRBV10-3 to TRBJ1-1; a possible D gene is TRBD1 (5 bases). The germline V gene encodes CDR1 ENHRY and CDR2 SYGVKD. The length of the CDR3 is 13 residues. V lost 2 bases to trimming and J lost 5 bases, with 9 bases between them.

This clone came up a few times. The chain has TRBV10-3 and TRBJ2-4; a possible D gene is TRBD2 (5 bases). The CDR3 has 14 amino acids. Germline lookup yields CDR1 ENHRY and CDR2 SYGVKD. Trimming removed 0 bases from V and 3 bases from J, with 6 bases in between. The CDR3 DNA follows: TGTGCCATCAGTGAGTCGGGGAGCAAAAACATTCAGTACTTC. Residues: CAISESGSKNIQYF.

This chain connects TRBV11-2 to TRBJ2-1, with TRBD1 as a possible D gene (6 bases). CDR3 size: 15 residues. Germline V gene sequence: CDR1 SGHAT, CDR2 FQNNGV. Trimming shortened V by 4 bases and J by 5 bases, and 15 bases separated the two germline ends. The CDR3: CASSSHDRQNNEQFF. Here the CDR3 DNA reads TGTGCCAGCAGCTCCCATGACAGGCAGAACAATGAGCAGTTCTTC.

This clone was counted between two and nine times. The genes are TRBV19 and TRBJ1-1; D is undetermined. V was clipped by 3 bases and J by 0 bases, with 11 bases between them. The CDR3 covers 15 residues. Germline V gene lookup returns CDR1 LNHDA and CDR2 SQIVND (reference sequence). As DNA, the CDR3 is TGTGCCAGTAGTATGCAGAGGGTCATGAACACTGAAGCTTTCTTT. Its protein product is CASSMQRVMNTEAFF.

This chain links TRBV5-6 with TRBJ1-1; D is possibly TRBD1 (6 bases). This CDR3 region has 15 residues. The germline V gene has CDR1 SGHDT and CDR2 YYEEEE. Trimming removed 5 bases at V and 5 bases at J, with 19 bases between. CDR3 loop: CASSWGEGVLTEAFF. The DNA for the CDR3 is TGTGCCAGCAGTTGGGGTGAGGGGGTTTTAACTGAAGCTTTCTTT.

This clone has just one count. The chain carries TRBV29-1 and TRBJ1-1; D possibly corresponds to TRBD1 (6 bases). The CDR3 runs to 12 residues. Trimming stripped 3 bases from V and 4 bases from J, with 9 bases between. Germline-derived CDR1 and CDR2 are SQVTM and ANQGSEA. Here the CDR3 reads CSVDTQGTEAFF. The CDR3 DNA is TGCAGCGTTGACACACAGGGCACTGAAGCTTTCTTT.